The 30 T cell receptor beta chains listed next were all sequenced from one sample in a study of cytomegalovirus exposure and HLA in healthy donors. The study ran its PCR with 60 Vbeta and 13 Jbeta primers. The method was immunoSEQ multiplex PCR; TCRdb's version includes in-frame clones alone and lacks a portion of them. The repertoire holds fewer than 200,000 clones, with 70% to 90% as singletons. Sequenced: PBMCs. The receptors here all came from a woman aged 18-35 years in good health and CMV-seronegative.

This clone turned up a few times. V is TRBV5-4 and J is TRBJ2-5, with a tentative D call TRBD2 (6 bases). V was cut by 0 bases and J by 2 bases, with 8 bases left in between. This CDR3 has 14 amino acids. The germline gives CDR1 SGHNT, CDR2 YYREEE (reference sequence). The DNA for the CDR3 is TGTGCCAGCAGCTTGGGGGGGAGGCAAGAGACCCAGTACTTC. Its protein product is CASSLGGRQETQYF. Complete variable domain (other parts from reference TRBV5-4 and TRBJ2-5): ETGVTQSPTHLIKTRGQQVTLRCSSQSGHNTVSWYQQALGQGPQFIFQYYREEENGRGNFPPRFSGLQFPNYSSELNVNALELDDSALYLCASSLGGRQETQYFGPGTRLLVL.

The chain uses TRBV7-2 and TRBJ2-3; 13 bases map to TRBD2. Germline V gene data show CDR1 as SGHTA and CDR2 as FQGNSA. The CDR3 is made up of 16 amino acids. Trimming removed 2 bases from V and 6 bases from J; junction bases left unmatched: 5. In nucleotides, the CDR3 is TGTGCCAGCAGCTTAATGGGACTAGCGGGATCGGATACGCAGTATTTT. Amino acids: CASSLMGLAGSDTQYF.

The chain joins TRBV28 to TRBJ1-2; tentative D call: TRBD1 (5 bases). This CDR3 spans 14 amino acids. The V gene lost 5 bases and the J gene lost 4 bases, with 14 bases spanning the gap. Looked up from germline, CDR1 is MDHEN and CDR2 is SYDVKM. Written as DNA, the CDR3 is TGTGCCAGCAGTCCCGCGGGGACCGCCTATGGCTACACCTTC. Translated: CASSPAGTAYGYTF.

The V gene is TRBV6-5, the J gene TRBJ1-2; TRBD1 is a possible D gene (6 bases). The ends were cut back, 6 bases at V and 2 bases at J, with 16 bases in the middle. The CDR3 has 15 residues. CDR1 MNHEY and CDR2 SVGAGI come from the germline V gene. The CDR3 loop is CASRETGQGNYGYTF. As DNA, the CDR3 is TGTGCCAGCAGAGAAACAGGGCAGGGGAACTATGGCTACACCTTC.

This chain links TRBV7-6 with TRBJ1-2; tentatively, D is TRBD1 (6 bases). Germline V lookup: CDR1 SGHVS, CDR2 FNYEAQ. Trimming took 2 bases from V and 4 from J, leaving 8 bases between them. This CDR3 region has 13 residues. CDR3 loop: CASSLTGSYGYTF. CDR3 sequence (DNA): TGTGCCAGCAGCTTAACAGGGTCCTATGGCTACACCTTC.

This chain connects TRBV28 to TRBJ2-1, with TRBD2 identical over 10 bases. With V trimmed by 6 bases and J by 7 bases, 6 bases remained unmatched. This CDR3 is built from 14 residues. Per germline, CDR1 MDHEN and CDR2 SYDVKM. DNA of the CDR3: TGTGCCAGCAGCCTAACTAGCGGGATGAATGAGCAGTTCTTC. This sequence encodes CASSLTSGMNEQFF.

J is TRBJ2-7 and V is TRBV28; 7 bases are shared with TRBD2. Germline loops: CDR1 MDHEN, CDR2 SYDVKM. CDR3 length: 15 amino acids. V lost 4 bases and J lost 6; bases outside the gene matches: 12. The DNA for the CDR3 is TGTGCCAGCAGTTCGAGCCGGGACTACCCTTCCGAGCAGTACTTC. This encodes CASSSSRDYPSEQYF.

The chain uses TRBV2 and TRBJ2-5; 10 bases agree with TRBD2. Germline values: CDR1 SNHLY, CDR2 FYNNEI. V lost 8 bases, J lost 4 bases, and 7 bases stayed unmatched. This CDR3 has 14 residues. The CDR3 region has the DNA TGTGCCAGCGTAGCGGGAGGAGAGAGAGAGACCCAGTACTTC. It translates to CASVAGGERETQYF.

This clone came up once. V is TRBV5-6 and J is TRBJ1-5; perhaps TRBD1 as D (6 bases). Trimming cost V 1 base and J 3 bases, with 8 bases left between them. CDR1 and CDR2 (germline): SGHDT, YYEEEE. The CDR3 is made up of 14 amino acids. This CDR3 is CASSLWTVNQPQHF. CDR3 sequence (DNA): TGTGCCAGCAGCTTGTGGACAGTCAATCAGCCCCAGCATTTT.

The chain employs TRBV5-1 and TRBJ2-3, with 7 positions matching TRBD1. The CDR3 consists of 15 residues. The trim removed 4 bases at V and 5 bases at J, leaving 10 bases unmatched. Germline CDR1 is SGHRS and CDR2 is YFSETQ. DNA of the CDR3: TGCGCCAGCAGCCAGGGACAGACCCACGGAGATACGCAGTATTTT. Its translation is CASSQGQTHGDTQYF.

CDR3 loop: CASSSRGGAGEQFF. CDR3 DNA: TGTGCCAGCAGTAGCCGGGGGGGGGCCGGTGAGCAGTTCTTC. This chain joins TRBV28 and TRBJ2-1, with 8 nucleotides matching TRBD2. Germline V gene lookup returns CDR1 MDHEN and CDR2 SYDVKM. The V and J ends lost 5 bases and 9 bases, in that order; junction bases with no gene match: 9. The length of the CDR3 is 14 residues. The full variable domain, with the rest looked up from reference TRBV28 and TRBJ2-1, is DVKVTQSSRYLVKRTGEKVFLECVQDMDHENMFWYRQDPGLGLRLIYFSYDVKMKEKGDIPEGYSVSREKKERFSLILESASTNQTSMYLCASSSRGGAGEQFFGPGTRLTVL.

The chain employs TRBV6-6 and TRBJ1-4; the D is unclear. The V and J ends lost 2 bases and 5 bases respectively, with 12 bases between them. Per germline, CDR1 MNHNY and CDR2 SVGAGI (reference sequence). The CDR3 runs 15 residues. As DNA, the CDR3 is TGTGCCAGCAGTTACATTGCAGTCCCCAATGAAAAACTGTTTTTT. Encoded protein: CASSYIAVPNEKLFF.

This clone occurred a few times. The chain has TRBV7-2 and TRBJ2-7; TRBD2 matches 14 bases. This CDR3 spans 15 amino acids. The V gene's germline CDR1 is SGHTA and CDR2 FQGNSA. The V segment lost 5 bases and the J segment 7 bases; nucleotides outside the gene matches: 7. CDR3: CASSPKGLAGAEQYF. The CDR3 DNA reads as TGTGCCAGCAGCCCTAAGGGACTAGCGGGAGCGGAGCAGTACTTC. The complete variable domain, with remaining parts taken from reference TRBV7-2 and TRBJ2-7, reads GAGVSQSPSNKVTEKGKDVELRCDPISGHTALYWYRQSLGQGLEFLIYFQGNSAPDKSGLPSDRFSAERTGGSVSTLTIQRTQQEDSAVYLCASSPKGLAGAEQYFGPGTRLTVT.

The J gene is TRBJ2-3, the V gene TRBV19; 11 bases are a match to TRBD2. Germline CDR1 reads LNHDA; CDR2 reads SQIVND (reference sequence). CDR3 size: 14 residues. V lost 6 bases, J lost 4 bases, and 3 bases stayed unmatched. The CDR3 loop reads CASRPGLAADTQYF. In DNA form, the CDR3 reads TGTGCCAGTAGGCCGGGACTAGCGGCAGATACGCAGTATTTT.

The chain combines TRBV4-1 with TRBJ1-5, with D possibly matching TRBD1 (5 bases). Trimming pared 0 bases from V and 8 bases from J, leaving 8 bases between. Germline assignment: CDR1 MGHRA and CDR2 YSYEKL. The CDR3 has 13 amino acids. The CDR3 nucleotides are TGCGCCAGCAGCCAAGAACCGGGGGAGCCCCAGCATTTT. Residues: CASSQEPGEPQHF.

The chain employs TRBV12-5 and TRBJ2-1; 10 bases are shared with TRBD2. CDR3 size: 15 residues. Germline V gene sequence: CDR1 LGHNT, CDR2 FRNRAP. J was trimmed by 10 bases and V by 2 bases; bases with no gene match: 8. The CDR3 loop reads CASGLISLAGAEQFF. For the CDR3, the DNA is TGTGCTAGTGGTTTGATCAGTCTAGCGGGAGCAGAGCAGTTCTTC.

The rearrangement joins TRBV6-5 to TRBJ2-7; TRBD1 agrees at 9 bases. J gave up 4 bases and V 5 bases, and 6 bases lay outside the gene matches. Per germline, CDR1 MNHEY and CDR2 SVGAGI. This CDR3 spans 14 amino acids. CDR3 protein: CASSRDRVGYEQYF. CDR3 nucleotide sequence: TGTGCCAGCAGTCGGGACAGGGTGGGTTACGAGCAGTACTTC.

V usage is TRBV11-1 and J usage is TRBJ2-1, with TRBD2 as a possible D gene (6 bases). Trimming removed 7 bases at V and 4 bases at J, with 20 bases between. Germline CDR1 is SGHAT and CDR2 is FQDESV (reference sequence). The CDR3 consists of 16 residues. This CDR3 reads CASTLGTPYLYNEQFF. DNA for the CDR3: TGTGCCAGCACCTTGGGGACTCCATACCTTTACAATGAGCAGTTCTTC.

This chain uses TRBV11-2 with TRBJ2-5; weak D call: TRBD2 (6 bases). The V end lost 0 bases, the J end lost 2 bases, and 7 bases lay between the germline ends. CDR3 length: 14 amino acids. The germline CDR1 and CDR2 sequences are SGHAT and FQNNGV. CDR3 region: CASSLDRGQETQYF. The CDR3 DNA is TGTGCCAGCAGCTTAGATCGGGGGCAAGAGACCCAGTACTTC.

The CDR3 is CASSEDMTGNTIYF. The CDR3 DNA reads as TGTGCCAGCAGCGAAGACATGACCGGAAACACCATATATTTT. The V and J genes are TRBV9 and TRBJ1-3; D is unclear. V gave up 3 bases and J gave up 4 bases, with 11 bases separating them. The CDR3 has 14 amino acids. Germline V gene data show CDR1 as SGDLS and CDR2 as YYNGEE.

V is TRBV27 and J is TRBJ1-5; TRBD1 aligns across 9 bases. Germline trimming cut 5 bases from V and 2 bases from J; bases unmatched to any gene: 4. Germline V lookup: CDR1 MNHEY, CDR2 SMNVEV (reference sequence). This CDR3 contains 15 residues. The CDR3 sequence: CASSPWTGGNQPQHF. DNA for the CDR3: TGTGCCAGCAGTCCTTGGACAGGGGGCAATCAGCCCCAGCATTTT.

The CDR3 here is CASSAGRRPFYEQYF. The CDR3, as DNA: TGCGCCAGCAGCGCGGGACGTAGACCTTTCTACGAGCAGTACTTC. The rearrangement uses TRBV5-1 and TRBJ2-7; D may be TRBD2 (6 bases). CDR1 and CDR2 from the germline V gene are SGHRS and YFSETQ. This CDR3 has 15 amino acids. V lost 4 bases and J lost 3, with 17 bases in between.

The V call is TRBV5-1, the J call TRBJ2-5; perhaps TRBD2 as D (6 bases). Germline CDR1 reads SGHRS; CDR2 reads YFSETQ. The V end was cut by 3 bases, the J end by 5 bases, with 14 bases between. The CDR3 is 14 amino acids. The CDR3 nucleotides are TGCGCCAGCAGCTCCGGGACTTCAGCGGAGACCCAGTACTTC. It is translated as CASSSGTSAETQYF.

This chain joins TRBV2 and TRBJ2-1; 12 nucleotides line up with TRBD2. J was trimmed by 0 bases and V by 1 base; bases with no gene match: 7. The CDR3 has 19 amino acids. Germline CDR1 reads SNHLY; CDR2 reads FYNNEI. CDR3 nucleotide sequence: TGTGCCAGCAGTGAAGTGACTAGCGGGAGCCTTCTCTCCTACAATGAGCAGTTCTTC. This sequence encodes CASSEVTSGSLLSYNEQFF.

The rearrangement links TRBV18 to TRBJ2-1, with D possibly matching TRBD1 (5 bases). The ends were cut back, 2 bases at V and 4 bases at J, with 12 bases in the middle. This CDR3 region has 15 residues. CDR1 and CDR2 (germline): KGHSH, LQKENI. The CDR3 DNA reads TGTGCCAGCTCACCAAACAGGCCCGAATACAATGAGCAGTTCTTC. Translated: CASSPNRPEYNEQFF.

The rearrangement joins TRBV19 to TRBJ2-5; tentatively, D is TRBD1 (7 bases). V was clipped by 5 bases and J by 5 bases, with 18 bases between them. Germline CDR1 reads LNHDA; CDR2 reads SQIVND (reference sequence). The CDR3 extends over 15 amino acids. The CDR3 DNA sequence: TGTGCCAGTAGTGCGACTAGACAGGGAGAGGAGACCCAGTACTTC. Translated: CASSATRQGEETQYF.

The gene calls are TRBV28 and TRBJ2-1; 7 positions agree with TRBD1. The CDR3 loop spans 15 amino acids. Germline V gene data show CDR1 as MDHEN and CDR2 as SYDVKM. V shed 7 bases and J 8 bases; nucleotides not matched to a gene: 14. This CDR3 is CASTNGDSRFDEQFF. CDR3 in DNA: TGTGCCAGCACCAACGGGGACAGTCGGTTCGATGAGCAGTTCTTC.

The rearrangement links TRBV5-5 to TRBJ2-1, with 8 bases fitting TRBD2. Germline V gene data show CDR1 as SGHKS and CDR2 as YYEKEE (reference sequence). The CDR3 runs 16 residues. Trimming cost V 4 bases and J 6 bases; bases outside gene matches: 12. CDR3 sequence: CASSPLGSGKVNEQFF. The CDR3 region has the DNA TGTGCCAGCAGCCCCCTGGGTAGCGGGAAGGTCAATGAGCAGTTCTTC.

This chain connects TRBV5-1 to TRBJ1-2; 8 nucleotides align to TRBD1. Germline V gene sequence: CDR1 SGHRS, CDR2 YFSETQ. The CDR3 is 15 residues long. The V gene end was trimmed by 4 bases and the J gene end by 4 bases; junction bases not matched to a gene: 9. The CDR3 DNA sequence: TGCGCCAGCAGCCTACGGACAGGGCGTGGCTATGGCTACACCTTC. It specifies CASSLRTGRGYGYTF.

The CDR3 here is CASSLSQTSTDTQYF. The CDR3 DNA is TGTGCCAGCAGCTTATCACAGACGAGCACAGATACGCAGTATTTT. The chain carries TRBV7-2 and TRBJ2-3, with D hard to call. Germline assignment: CDR1 SGHTA and CDR2 FQGNSA. This CDR3 has 15 residues. The V gene lost 2 bases and the J gene lost 0 bases, with 9 bases spanning the gap.